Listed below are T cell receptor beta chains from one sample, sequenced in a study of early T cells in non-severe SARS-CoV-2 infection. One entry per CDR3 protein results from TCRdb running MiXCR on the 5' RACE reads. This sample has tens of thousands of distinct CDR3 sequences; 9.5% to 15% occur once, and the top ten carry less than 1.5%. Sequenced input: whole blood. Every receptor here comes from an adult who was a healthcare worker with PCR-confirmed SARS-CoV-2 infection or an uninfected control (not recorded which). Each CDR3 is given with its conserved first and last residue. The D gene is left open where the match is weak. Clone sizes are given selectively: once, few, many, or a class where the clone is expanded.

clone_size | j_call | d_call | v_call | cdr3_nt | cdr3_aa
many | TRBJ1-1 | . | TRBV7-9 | TGTGCCAGCAGCTCGTCGGGGGTGGACACTGAAGCTTTCTTT | CASSSSGVDTEAFF
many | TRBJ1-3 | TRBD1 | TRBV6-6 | TGTGCCAGCAGCCCCCGGGACAGGGGAGGTGGAAACACCATATATTTT | CASSPRDRGGGNTIYF
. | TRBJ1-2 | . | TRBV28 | TGTGCCAGCAGTTTCAGGGATAACTATGGCTACACCTTC | CASSFRDNYGYTF
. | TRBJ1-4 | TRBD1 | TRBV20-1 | TGCAGTGCTAACCCCGTGGAGGACAGGGGCGCAAGGGGTGAAAAACTGTTTTTT | CSANPVEDRGARGEKLFF
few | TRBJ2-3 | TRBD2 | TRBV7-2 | TGTGCCAGCAGCTTATTGGGGGGGAGCACAGATACGCAGTATTTT | CASSLLGGSTDTQYF
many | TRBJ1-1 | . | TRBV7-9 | TGTGCCAGCAGACCCGGGCCGGGCGGCGGGGCTTTCTTT | CASRPGPGGGAFF
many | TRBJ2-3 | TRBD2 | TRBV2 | TGTGCCAGCAGACTCATCGGGACTAGCGGGAGGAGAGATACGCAGTATTTT | CASRLIGTSGRRDTQYF
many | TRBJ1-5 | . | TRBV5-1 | TGCGCCAGCAGCTTGGCCGGTAACCCACTTCAGCCCCAGCATTTT | CASSLAGNPLQPQHF
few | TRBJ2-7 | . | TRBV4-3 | TGCGCCAGCAGCCAAGCCCGGCGGGGGCAATACGAGCAGTACTTC | CASSQARRGQYEQYF
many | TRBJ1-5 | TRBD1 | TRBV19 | TGTGCCAGTAGTATGCAGGGGGGTGGCAATCAGCCCCAGCATTTT | CASSMQGGGNQPQHF
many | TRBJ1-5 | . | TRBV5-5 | TGTGCCAGCAGCTTGGCCGACAGCAATCAGCCCCAGCATTTT | CASSLADSNQPQHF
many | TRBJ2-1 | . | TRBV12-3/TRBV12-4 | TGTGCCAGCAGCCCGAAAATCCTGAGCTCCTACAATGAGCAGTTCTTC | CASSPKILSSYNEQFF
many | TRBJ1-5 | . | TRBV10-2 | TGCGCCAGCAGTGAAGGGGGGAATCAGCCCCAGCATTTT | CASSEGGNQPQHF
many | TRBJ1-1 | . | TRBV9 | TGTGCCAGCAGCGTAGGGGACACAAACACTGAAGCTTTCTTT | CASSVGDTNTEAFF
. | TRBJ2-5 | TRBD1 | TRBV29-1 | TGCAGTTTCGCGGGACAGGGTATGGAGACCCAGTACTTC | CSFAGQGMETQYF
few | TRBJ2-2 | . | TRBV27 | TGTGCCAGCATTCAGGGGAACACCGGGGAGCTGTTTTTT | CASIQGNTGELFF
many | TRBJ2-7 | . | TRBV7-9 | TGTGCCAGCAGCCCCGGGACCGATACCTACGAGCAGTACTTC | CASSPGTDTYEQYF
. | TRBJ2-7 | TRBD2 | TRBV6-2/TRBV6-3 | TGTGCCAGCAGCGCCGGGACTACAGTCTACTACGAGCAGTACTTC | CASSAGTTVYYEQYF
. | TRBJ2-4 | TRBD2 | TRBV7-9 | TGTGCCAGCAGCGCCGGGGCTAGCGGGGAAAACATTCAGTACTTC | CASSAGASGENIQYF
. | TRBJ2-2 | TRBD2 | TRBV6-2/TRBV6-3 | TGTGCCAGCAGTCGTAATCCTAGCGGGGGAAACACCGGGGAGCTGTTTTTT | CASSRNPSGGNTGELFF
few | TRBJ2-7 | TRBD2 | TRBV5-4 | TGTGCCAGCAGCTTTAAGGGTAGCGGGAGTCTTTCTAGGGAGCAGTACTTC | CASSFKGSGSLSREQYF
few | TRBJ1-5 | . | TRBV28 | TGTGCCAGCGGGGGACAGCCCCAGCATTTT | CASGGQPQHF
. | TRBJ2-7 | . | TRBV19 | TGTGCCAGTAGTAAGGCCAGGAGCTACGAGCAGTACTTC | CASSKARSYEQYF
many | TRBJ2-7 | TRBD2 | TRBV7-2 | TGTGCCAGCAGCTCACTAGCGGGAGGGTACGAGCAGTACTTC | CASSSLAGGYEQYF
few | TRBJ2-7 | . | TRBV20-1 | TGCAGTGCCCTAGGACTTGAGGGAGTGAAATACGAGCAGTACTTC | CSALGLEGVKYEQYF
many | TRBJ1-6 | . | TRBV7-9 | TGTGCCAGCAGCTTGTTGGATCCGAGTTGGGCGAGGGATTCACCCCTCCACTTT | CASSLLDPSWARDSPLHF
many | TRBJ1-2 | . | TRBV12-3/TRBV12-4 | TGTGCCAGCACCCTCTCCCATGGCTACACCTTC | CASTLSHGYTF
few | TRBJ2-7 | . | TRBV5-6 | TGTGCCAGCAGCTTGGCATATGGACCCGGCGAGCAGTACTTC | CASSLAYGPGEQYF
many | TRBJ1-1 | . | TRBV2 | TGTGCCAGCAGTGAATTCTCACAGGATCTTAAGGCTGAAGCTTTCTTT | CASSEFSQDLKAEAFF
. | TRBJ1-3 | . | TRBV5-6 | TGTGCCAGCAGCTTGGCTGTGTTTTCTGGAAACACCATATATTTT | CASSLAVFSGNTIYF
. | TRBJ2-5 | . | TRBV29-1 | TGCAGCCCGCGTGTGATGGGCGCGCCTGGGGAGACCCAGTACTTC | CSPRVMGAPGETQYF
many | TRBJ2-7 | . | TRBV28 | TGTGCCAGCAGCGGCTACGAGCAGTACTTC | CASSGYEQYF
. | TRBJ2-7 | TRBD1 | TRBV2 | TGTGCCAGCACCGACACAGGGGGCGTATGGGACGAGCAGTACTTC | CASTDTGGVWDEQYF
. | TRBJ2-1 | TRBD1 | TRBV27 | TGTGCCAGCAGTGGAGGGACAGGACTCTTCAATGAGCAGTTCTTC | CASSGGTGLFNEQFF
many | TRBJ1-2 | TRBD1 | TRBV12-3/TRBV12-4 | TGTGCCAGCAGTTCCCACCCAGGGGGCGCCTATGGCTACACCTTC | CASSSHPGGAYGYTF
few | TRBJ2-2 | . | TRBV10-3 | TGTGCCAAACTCGTGGGCACCGGGGAGCTGTTTTTT | CAKLVGTGELFF
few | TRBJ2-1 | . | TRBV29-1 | TGCAGCGTTGAAATAGGGGTGGGAAACTCCTACAATGAGCAGTTCTTC | CSVEIGVGNSYNEQFF
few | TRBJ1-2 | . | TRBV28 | TGTGCCAGCAGTTTTGACGGGCAGGGAGGCTACACCTTC | CASSFDGQGGYTF
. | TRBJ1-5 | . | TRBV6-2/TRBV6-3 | TGTGCCAGCAGACGCACTAATCAGCCCCAGCATTTT | CASRRTNQPQHF
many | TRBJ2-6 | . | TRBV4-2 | TGTGCCAGCAGCCGTAGTGGGGCCAACGTCCTGACTTTC | CASSRSGANVLTF
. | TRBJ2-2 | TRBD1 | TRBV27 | TGTGCCAGCAGTTTCACAGGGGTTATTACCGGGGAGCTGTTTTTT | CASSFTGVITGELFF
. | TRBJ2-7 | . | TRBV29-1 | TGCAGCGTTGTGGGGGGCACCTACGAGCAGTACTTC | CSVVGGTYEQYF